Following are 2 T cell receptor beta chains from one sample sequenced in a study of shared clonotypes between healthy human individuals. Some clones are missing from TCRdb's copy, which holds only in-frame ones; the method was immunoSEQ multiplex PCR. The data contain about 610,000 clones, around 97% of them singletons. Sequencing used naive CD4+ T cells sorted from blood. As to subset: CD45RA+ positively selected. Receptor source: a young woman in good health.

This clone was seen a single time. CDR3 in amino acids: CASSYDSPNTGELFF. CDR3 DNA sequence: TGTGCCAGCAGCTATGACAGCCCGAACACCGGGGAGCTGTTTTTT. The gene calls are TRBV7-9 and TRBJ2-2; D perhaps matches TRBD1 (5 bases). Trimming removed 4 bases from V and 0 bases from J, with 9 bases in between. This CDR3 spans 15 amino acids. CDR1 SEHNR and CDR2 FQNEAQ come from the germline V gene (reference sequence).

The J gene is TRBJ1-3, the V gene TRBV7-2; D might be TRBD1 (6 bases). The germline CDR1 and CDR2 sequences are SGHTA and FQGNSA. This CDR3 is 15 amino acids long. V lost 5 bases and J 2 bases, leaving 13 bases between the germline ends. CDR3 DNA sequence: TGTGCCAGCAGCAACCAACAGGGAGCTGGAAACACCATATATTTT. Amino acids: CASSNQQGAGNTIYF. Supplemented by reference TRBV7-2 and TRBJ1-3, the full variable domain reads GAGVSQSPSNKVTEKGKDVELRCDPISGHTALYWYRQSLGQGLEFLIYFQGNSAPDKSGLPSDRFSAERTGGSVSTLTIQRTQQEDSAVYLCASSNQQGAGNTIYFGEGSWLTVV.